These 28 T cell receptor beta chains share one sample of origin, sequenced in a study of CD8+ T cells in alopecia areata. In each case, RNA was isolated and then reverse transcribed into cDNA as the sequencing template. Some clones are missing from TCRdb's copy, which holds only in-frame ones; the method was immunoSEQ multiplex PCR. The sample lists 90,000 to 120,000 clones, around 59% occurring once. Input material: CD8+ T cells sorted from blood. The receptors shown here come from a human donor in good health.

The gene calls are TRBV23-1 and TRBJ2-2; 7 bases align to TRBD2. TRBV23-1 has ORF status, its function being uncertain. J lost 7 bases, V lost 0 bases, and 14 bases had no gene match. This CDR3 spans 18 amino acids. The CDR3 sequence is CASSQSRKAGIQIGELFF. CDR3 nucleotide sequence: TGCGCCAGCAGTCAATCGAGGAAAGCGGGGATCCAAATCGGGGAGCTGTTTTTT.

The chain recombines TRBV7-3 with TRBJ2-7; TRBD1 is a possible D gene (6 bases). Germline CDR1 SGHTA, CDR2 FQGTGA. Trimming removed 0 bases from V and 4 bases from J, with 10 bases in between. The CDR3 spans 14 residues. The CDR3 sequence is CASSLTGAEYEQYF. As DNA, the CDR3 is TGTGCCAGCAGCTTAACGGGGGCTGAATACGAGCAGTACTTC. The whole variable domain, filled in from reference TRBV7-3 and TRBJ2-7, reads GAGVSQTPSNKVTEKGKYVELRCDPISGHTALYWYRQSLGQGPEFLIYFQGTGAADDSGLPNDRFFAVRPEGSVSTLKIQRTERGDSAVYLCASSLTGAEYEQYFGPGTRLTVT.

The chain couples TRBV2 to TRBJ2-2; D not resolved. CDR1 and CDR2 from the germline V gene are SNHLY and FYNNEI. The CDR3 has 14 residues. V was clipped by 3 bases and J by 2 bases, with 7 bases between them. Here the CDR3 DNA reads TGTGCCAGCAGTGATGGATCCAACACCGGGGAGCTGTTTTTT. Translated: CASSDGSNTGELFF.

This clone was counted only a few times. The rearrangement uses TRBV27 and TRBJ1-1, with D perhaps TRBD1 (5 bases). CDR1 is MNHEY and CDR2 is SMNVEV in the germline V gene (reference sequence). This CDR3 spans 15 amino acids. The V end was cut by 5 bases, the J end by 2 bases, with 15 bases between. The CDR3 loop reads CASSTSLTANTEAFF. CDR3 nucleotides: TGTGCCAGCAGTACCTCCCTGACAGCTAACACTGAAGCTTTCTTT.

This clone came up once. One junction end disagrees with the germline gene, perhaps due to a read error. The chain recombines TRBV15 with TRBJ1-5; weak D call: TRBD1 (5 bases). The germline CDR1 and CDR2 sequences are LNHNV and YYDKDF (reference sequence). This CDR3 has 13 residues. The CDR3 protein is CATSIDSSQPQHF. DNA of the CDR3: TGTGCCACCAGTATAGACAGCAGTCAGCCCCAGCATTTT.

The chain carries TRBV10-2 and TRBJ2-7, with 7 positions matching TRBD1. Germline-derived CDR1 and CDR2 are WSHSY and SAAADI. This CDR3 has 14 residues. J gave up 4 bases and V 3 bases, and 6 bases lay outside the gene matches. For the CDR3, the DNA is TGCGCCAGCAGTGACTGGGACAGAAGATACGAGCAGTACTTC. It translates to CASSDWDRRYEQYF.

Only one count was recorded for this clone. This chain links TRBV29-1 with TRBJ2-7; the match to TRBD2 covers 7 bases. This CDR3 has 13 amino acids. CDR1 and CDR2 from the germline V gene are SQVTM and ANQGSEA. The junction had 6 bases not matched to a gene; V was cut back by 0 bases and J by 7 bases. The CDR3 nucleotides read TGCAGCGTTGAAGAAGGCGTCGGGAGGGAGCAGTACTTC. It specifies CSVEEGVGREQYF.

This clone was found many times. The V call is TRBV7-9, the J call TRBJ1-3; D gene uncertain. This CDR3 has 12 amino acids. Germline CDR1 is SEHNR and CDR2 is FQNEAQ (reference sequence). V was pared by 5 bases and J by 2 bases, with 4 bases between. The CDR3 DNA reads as TGTGCCAGCAGCGTACCTGGAAACACCATATATTTT. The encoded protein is CASSVPGNTIYF. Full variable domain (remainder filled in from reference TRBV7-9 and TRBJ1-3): DTGVSQNPRHKITKRGQNVTFRCDPISEHNRLYWYRQTLGQGPEFLTYFQNEAQLEKSRLLSDRFSAERPKGSFSTLEIQRTEQGDSAMYLCASSVPGNTIYFGEGSWLTVV.

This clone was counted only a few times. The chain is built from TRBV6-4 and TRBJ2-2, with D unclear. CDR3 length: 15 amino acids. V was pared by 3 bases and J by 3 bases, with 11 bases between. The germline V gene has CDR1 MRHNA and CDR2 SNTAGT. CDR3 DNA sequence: TGTGCCAGCAGTGAGGGAACAGATGACACCGGGGAGCTGTTTTTT. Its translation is CASSEGTDDTGELFF.

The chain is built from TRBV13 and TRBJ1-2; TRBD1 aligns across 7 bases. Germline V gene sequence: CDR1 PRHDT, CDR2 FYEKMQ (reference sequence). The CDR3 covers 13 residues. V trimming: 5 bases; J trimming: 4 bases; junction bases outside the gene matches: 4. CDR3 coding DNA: TGTGCCAGCAGCCAGGGGGTTGGCTATGGCTACACCTTC. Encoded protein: CASSQGVGYGYTF.

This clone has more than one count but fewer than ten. DNA of the CDR3: TGCAGCGTTCCAGAGAACAGGGTCCCTGGAGATGGCTACACCTTC. It translates to CSVPENRVPGDGYTF. The chain joins TRBV29-1 to TRBJ1-2, with D possibly TRBD1 on 6 matching bases. Germline CDR1 and CDR2: SQVTM and ANQGSEA. CDR3 length: 15 amino acids. V shed 5 bases and J shed 6 bases, with 22 bases lying between them.

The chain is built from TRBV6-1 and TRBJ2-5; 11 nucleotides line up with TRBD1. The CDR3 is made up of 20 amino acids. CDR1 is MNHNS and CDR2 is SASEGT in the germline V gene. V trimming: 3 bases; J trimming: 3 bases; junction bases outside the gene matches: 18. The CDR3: CASSDPPGQGDYGSKETQYF. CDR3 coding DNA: TGTGCCAGCAGTGATCCTCCGGGACAGGGGGACTACGGTTCTAAAGAGACCCAGTACTTC.

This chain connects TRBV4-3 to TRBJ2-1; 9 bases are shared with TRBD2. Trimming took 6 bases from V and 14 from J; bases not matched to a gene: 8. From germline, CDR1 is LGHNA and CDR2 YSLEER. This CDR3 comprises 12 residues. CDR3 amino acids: CASSGGGAAKFF. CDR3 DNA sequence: TGCGCCAGCAGTGGCGGGGGGGCCGCGAAGTTCTTC.

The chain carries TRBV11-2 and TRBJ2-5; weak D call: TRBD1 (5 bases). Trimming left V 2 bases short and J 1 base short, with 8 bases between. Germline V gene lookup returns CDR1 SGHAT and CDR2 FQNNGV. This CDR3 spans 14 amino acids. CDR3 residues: CASSLQGPQETQYF. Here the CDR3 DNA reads TGTGCCAGCAGCTTACAGGGCCCCCAAGAGACCCAGTACTTC.

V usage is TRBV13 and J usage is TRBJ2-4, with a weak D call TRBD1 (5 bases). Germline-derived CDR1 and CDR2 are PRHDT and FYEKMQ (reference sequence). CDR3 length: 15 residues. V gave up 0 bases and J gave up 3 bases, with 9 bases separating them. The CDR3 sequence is CASSLGTVGKNIQYF. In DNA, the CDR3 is TGTGCCAGCAGCTTAGGGACAGTGGGCAAAAACATTCAGTACTTC. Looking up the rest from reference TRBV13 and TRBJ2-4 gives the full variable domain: AAGVIQSPRHLIKEKRETATLKCYPIPRHDTVYWYQQGPGQDPQFLISFYEKMQSDKGSIPDRFSAQQFSDYHSELNMSSLELGDSALYFCASSLGTVGKNIQYFGAGTRLSVL.

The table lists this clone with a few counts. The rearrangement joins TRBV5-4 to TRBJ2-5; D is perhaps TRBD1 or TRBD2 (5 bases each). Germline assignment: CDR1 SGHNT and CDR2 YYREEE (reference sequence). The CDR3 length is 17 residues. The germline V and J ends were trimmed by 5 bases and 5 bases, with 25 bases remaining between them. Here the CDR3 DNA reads TGTGCCAGCAGGGTATGGGACGGTGAAATGGGCTACGAGACCCAGTACTTC. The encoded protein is CASRVWDGEMGYETQYF.

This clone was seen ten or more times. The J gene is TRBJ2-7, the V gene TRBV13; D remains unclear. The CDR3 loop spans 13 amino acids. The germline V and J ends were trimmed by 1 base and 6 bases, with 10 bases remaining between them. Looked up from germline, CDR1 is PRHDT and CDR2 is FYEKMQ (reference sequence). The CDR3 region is CASSLEGLREQYF. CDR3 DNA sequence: TGTGCCAGCAGCTTAGAGGGATTGCGCGAGCAGTACTTC. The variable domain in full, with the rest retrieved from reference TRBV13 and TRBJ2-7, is AAGVIQSPRHLIKEKRETATLKCYPIPRHDTVYWYQQGPGQDPQFLISFYEKMQSDKGSIPDRFSAQQFSDYHSELNMSSLELGDSALYFCASSLEGLREQYFGPGTRLTVT.

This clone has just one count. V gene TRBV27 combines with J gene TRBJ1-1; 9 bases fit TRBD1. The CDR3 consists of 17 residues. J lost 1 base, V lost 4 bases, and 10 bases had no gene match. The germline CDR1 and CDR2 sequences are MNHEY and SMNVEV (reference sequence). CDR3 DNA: TGTGCCAGCAGTTCCGTATACAGGGGGCCCTCGAACACTGAAGCTTTCTTT. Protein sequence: CASSSVYRGPSNTEAFF.

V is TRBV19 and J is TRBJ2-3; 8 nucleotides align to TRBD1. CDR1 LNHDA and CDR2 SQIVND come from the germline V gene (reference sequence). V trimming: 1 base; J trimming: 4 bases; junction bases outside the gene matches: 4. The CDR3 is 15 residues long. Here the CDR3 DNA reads TGTGCCAGTAGTATAGCAGGGGGCGCCTCAGATACGCAGTATTTT. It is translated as CASSIAGGASDTQYF.

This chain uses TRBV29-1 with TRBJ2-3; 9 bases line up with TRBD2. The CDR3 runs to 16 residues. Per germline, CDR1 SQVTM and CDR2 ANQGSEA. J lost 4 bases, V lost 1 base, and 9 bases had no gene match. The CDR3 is CSVEAGRGGLADTQYF. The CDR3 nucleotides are TGCAGCGTTGAAGCGGGGCGGGGGGGCCTTGCAGATACGCAGTATTTT.

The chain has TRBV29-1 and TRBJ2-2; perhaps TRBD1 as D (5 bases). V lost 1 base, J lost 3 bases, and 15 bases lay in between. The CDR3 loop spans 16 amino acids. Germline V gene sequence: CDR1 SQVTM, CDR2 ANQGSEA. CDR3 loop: CSVEGQGEKDTGELFF. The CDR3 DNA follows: TGCAGCGTTGAAGGCCAGGGTGAGAAGGACACCGGGGAGCTGTTTTTT.

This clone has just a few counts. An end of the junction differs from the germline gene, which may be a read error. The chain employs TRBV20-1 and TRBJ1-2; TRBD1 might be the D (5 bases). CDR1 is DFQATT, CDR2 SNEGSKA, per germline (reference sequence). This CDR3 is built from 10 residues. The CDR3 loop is CSARGAGTYF. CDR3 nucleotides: TGCAGTGCTAGAGGGGCAGGGACCTACTTC.

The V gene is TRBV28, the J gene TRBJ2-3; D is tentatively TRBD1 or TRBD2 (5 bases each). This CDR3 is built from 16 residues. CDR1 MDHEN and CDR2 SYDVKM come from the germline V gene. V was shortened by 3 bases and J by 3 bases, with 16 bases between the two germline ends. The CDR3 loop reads CASSFRGLSGTDTQYF. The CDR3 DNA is TGTGCCAGCAGTTTCCGGGGCCTCTCGGGGACAGATACGCAGTATTTT. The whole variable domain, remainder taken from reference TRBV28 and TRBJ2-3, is DVKVTQSSRYLVKRTGEKVFLECVQDMDHENMFWYRQDPGLGLRLIYFSYDVKMKEKGDIPEGYSVSREKKERFSLILESASTNQTSMYLCASSFRGLSGTDTQYFGPGTRLTVL.

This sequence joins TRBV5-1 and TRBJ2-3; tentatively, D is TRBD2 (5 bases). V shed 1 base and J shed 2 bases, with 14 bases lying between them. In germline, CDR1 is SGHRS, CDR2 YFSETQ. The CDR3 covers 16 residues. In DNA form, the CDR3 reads TGCGCCAGCAGCTTGTTCGGGCGGGCCTTCACAGATACGCAGTATTTT. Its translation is CASSLFGRAFTDTQYF.

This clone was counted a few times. CDR3 nucleotides: TGTGCCAGCAGTGCCCCGAGGAGACAAGTTTCCTACGAGCAGTACTTC. Amino acids: CASSAPRRQVSYEQYF. The chain couples TRBV28 to TRBJ2-7; D ambiguous. CDR1 and CDR2 (germline): MDHEN, SYDVKM. The CDR3 runs to 16 residues. V lost 5 bases to trimming and J lost 1 base, with 18 bases between them.

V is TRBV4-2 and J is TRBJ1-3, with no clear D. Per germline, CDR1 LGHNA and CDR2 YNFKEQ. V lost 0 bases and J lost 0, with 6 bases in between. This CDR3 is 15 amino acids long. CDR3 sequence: CASSQDRSSGNTIYF. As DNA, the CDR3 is TGTGCCAGCAGCCAAGACCGGTCCTCTGGAAACACCATATATTTT.

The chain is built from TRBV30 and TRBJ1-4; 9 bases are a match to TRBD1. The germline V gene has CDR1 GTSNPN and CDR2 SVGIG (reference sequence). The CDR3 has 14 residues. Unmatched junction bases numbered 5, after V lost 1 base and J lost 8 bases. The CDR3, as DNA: TGTGCCTGGAGTGCCGGGACAGGGAACGAAAAACTGTTTTTT. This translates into CAWSAGTGNEKLFF.

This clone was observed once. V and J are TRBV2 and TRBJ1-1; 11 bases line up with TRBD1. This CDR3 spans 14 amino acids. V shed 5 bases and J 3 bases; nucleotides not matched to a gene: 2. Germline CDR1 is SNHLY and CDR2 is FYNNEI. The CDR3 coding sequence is TGTGCCAGCAGTCAGGACAGGGGGCACACTGAAGCTTTCTTT. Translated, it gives CASSQDRGHTEAFF.